This TCR beta chain was observed in a study of blood T cells in healthy people across ages. Alongside a J-beta primer mix, a sample-barcoded 5' primer served in a second PCR lasting about 6 to 12 cycles. TCRdb itself ran the 5' RACE reads through MiXCR, one entry per CDR3 protein. This sample has 580,000 or so distinct CDR3 sequences, with 40% to 55% found just once. The V end lost 6 bases, the J end lost 11 bases, and 19 bases lay between the germline ends. This CDR3 region has 13 residues. Germline V gene lookup returns CDR1 MDHEN and CDR2 SYDVKM. The clonotype originates from a man older than 75 in good health. Sequenced: blood. This chain uses TRBV28 with TRBJ1-1; D is unclear. Here the CDR3 DNA reads TGTGCCAGCAGCCCTCAACCGACAAGTACGGCTTTCTTT. This gives the protein CASSPQPTSTAFF. Full variable domain (missing parts from reference TRBV28 and TRBJ1-1): DVKVTQSSRYLVKRTGEKVFLECVQDMDHENMFWYRQDPGLGLRLIYFSYDVKMKEKGDIPEGYSVSREKKERFSLILESASTNQTSMYLCASSPQPTSTAFFGQGTRLTVV.